These T cell receptor beta chains were read from a single sample in a study of cytomegalovirus exposure and HLA in healthy donors. TCRdb's table, derived via immunoSEQ multiplex PCR, lists solely in-frame clones and lacks some. The sample yields just over 200,000 clones, more than 75% seen once. The sequenced sample was PBMCs. These receptors all come from a woman aged 35 to 49 in good health and CMV-seronegative. Both conserved end residues are part of each CDR3.

v_gene,CDR3aa
TRBV7-9,CASSTPPAGERPFEQYF
TRBV29-1,CSVEQGASSTDTQYF
TRBV4-2,CASSQDGTSGYEQYF
TRBV2,CASLTGESALGQPQHF
TRBV9,CASSPGGVSAGELFF
TRBV7-9,CASSFWQGASGYTF
TRBV28,CASSFQGQPQHF
TRBV6-5,CASSKTGAEQYF
TRBV5-1,CASSLAGNSGNTIYF
TRBV30,CAWGQVYGYTF
TRBV7-9,CASSHPIQNYPSNEQFF
TRBV7-8,CASSLAGVDYEQYF
TRBV12-2,CASRLHGKYNEQFF
TRBV4-2,CASSQAGLAGAYEQYF
TRBV18,CASSRRGGTQETQYF
TRBV2,CASSGQINTGELFF
TRBV27,CASSLSGYGTEAFF
TRBV6-6,CASSSVQGAGGELFF
TRBV28,CASRVVTGEQFF
TRBV5-4,CASSSGLALEGEYEQYF
TRBV19,CASSTGQGRTNQPQHF
TRBV7-9,CASSRIGGTDTQYF
TRBV2,CASSVQLAGIDYEQFF
TRBV5-6,CASSPGGSSEQFF
TRBV4-2,CASSQDGSGRAYEQYF
TRBV23-1,CASSQSEGTRTKYEQYF
TRBV27,CASTLEGQGASKEKLFF
TRBV5-1,CASSPPSQETQYF
TRBV7-3,CASSQTGTIANEQFF
TRBV5-1,CASSLAQPSEKLFF
TRBV7-9,CASSLNSGEQYF
TRBV2,CASGRAGRDTQYF
TRBV15,CATSRVPLYNEQFF
TRBV2,CASSERTSGYNEQFF
TRBV27,CASSPGSGTGELFF
TRBV2,CASSEAIGQGDTEAFF
TRBV10-3,CAISGPRQGTEAFF
TRBV19,CASSPNRYDTSGYTF
TRBV5-1,CASSLSGAGNTIYF
TRBV18,CASSPTGHYEQYF
TRBV5-4,CASSSTGTSNYEQFF
TRBV5-1,CASSYSGTSSHEQYF
TRBV6-5,CASTKVANTGELFF
TRBV27,CASSLWLDFREQYF
TRBV30,CALTLAGPYNEQFF